This record covers a single T cell receptor (beta chain). The target antigen is unknown. Distinct nucleotide sequences in the sample also encode this CDR3. TCRdb keeps only in-frame clones here, not all; method: immunoSEQ multiplex PCR. The table includes fewer than 1.8 million clones, around 98.5% detected once. The CDR3 extends over 14 amino acids. Germline V lookup: CDR1 SGHNT, CDR2 YYREEE (reference sequence). V was cut by 0 bases and J by 1 base, with 7 bases left in between. The record originates from a study of shared clonotypes between healthy human individuals. Overall study context: Every donor yielded three CD4 naive, three CD4 memory, two CD8 naive and one CD8 memory plate.

Overall study results and limits: Researchers found naive subsets generally carried larger estimated richness than memory subsets.

The receptor was isolated from a man in his thirties or forties in good health. The chain joins TRBV5-4 to TRBJ2-5; perhaps TRBD1 as D (6 bases). Sequencing input: naive CD4+ T cells sorted from blood. The subset: CD45RA+ positively selected. The CDR3 region is CASSLGGLQETQYF. CDR3 coding DNA: TGTGCCAGCAGCTTGGGGGGGCTCCAAGAGACCCAGTACTTC.